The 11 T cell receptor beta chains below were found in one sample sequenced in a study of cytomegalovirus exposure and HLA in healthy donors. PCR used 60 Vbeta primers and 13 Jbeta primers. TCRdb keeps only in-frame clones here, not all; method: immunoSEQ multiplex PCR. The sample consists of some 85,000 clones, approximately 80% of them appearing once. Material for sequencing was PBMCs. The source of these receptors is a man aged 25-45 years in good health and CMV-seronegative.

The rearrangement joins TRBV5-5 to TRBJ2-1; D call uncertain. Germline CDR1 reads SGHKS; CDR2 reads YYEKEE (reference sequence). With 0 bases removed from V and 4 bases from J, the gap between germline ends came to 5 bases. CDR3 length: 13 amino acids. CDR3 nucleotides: TGTGCCAGCAGCTTGGCTACTTACAATGAGCAGTTCTTC. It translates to CASSLATYNEQFF.

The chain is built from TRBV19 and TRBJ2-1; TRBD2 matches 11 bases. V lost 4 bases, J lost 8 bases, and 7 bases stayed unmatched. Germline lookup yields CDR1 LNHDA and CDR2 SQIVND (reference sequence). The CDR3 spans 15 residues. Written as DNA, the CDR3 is TGTGCCAGTAGTAGAACTAGCGGGGGTTTCGATGAGCAGTTCTTC. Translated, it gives CASSRTSGGFDEQFF.

The CDR3 region is CASSLSPRQGYEQYF. CDR3 nucleotide sequence: TGTGCCAGCAGCTTATCCCCCCGGCAGGGATACGAGCAGTACTTC. The rearrangement uses TRBV7-2 and TRBJ2-7, with D maybe TRBD1 (5 bases). The CDR3 sequence is 15 residues long. Germline CDR1 is SGHTA and CDR2 is FQGNSA. Trimming took 2 bases from V and 4 from J, leaving 15 bases between them.

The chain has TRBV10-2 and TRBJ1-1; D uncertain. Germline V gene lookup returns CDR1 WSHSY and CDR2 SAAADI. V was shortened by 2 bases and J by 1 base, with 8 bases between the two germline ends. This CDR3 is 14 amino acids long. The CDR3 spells CASSEEGRNTEAFF. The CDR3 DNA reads TGCGCCAGCAGTGAGGAGGGTAGGAACACTGAAGCTTTCTTT.

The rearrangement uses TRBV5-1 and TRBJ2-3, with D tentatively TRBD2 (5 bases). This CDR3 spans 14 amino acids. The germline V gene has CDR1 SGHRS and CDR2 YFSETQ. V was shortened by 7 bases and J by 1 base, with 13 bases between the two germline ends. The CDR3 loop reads CASGPGEGTDTQYF. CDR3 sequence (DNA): TGCGCCAGCGGGCCCGGGGAAGGCACAGATACGCAGTATTTT.

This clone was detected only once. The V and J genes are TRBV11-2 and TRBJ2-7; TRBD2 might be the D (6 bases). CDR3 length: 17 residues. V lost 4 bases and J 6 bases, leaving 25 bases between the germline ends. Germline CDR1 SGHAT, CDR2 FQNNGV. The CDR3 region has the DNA TGTGCCAGCAGCTCCCCCCGGAGAACGGGAGAACGGCGCGAGCAGTACTTC. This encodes CASSSPRRTGERREQYF.

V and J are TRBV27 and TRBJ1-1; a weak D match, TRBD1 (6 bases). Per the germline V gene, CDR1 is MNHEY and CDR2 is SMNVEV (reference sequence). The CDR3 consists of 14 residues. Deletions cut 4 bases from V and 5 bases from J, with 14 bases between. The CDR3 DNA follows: TGTGCCAGCAGTTGGGGGCAGGGCCCAACTGAAGCTTTCTTT. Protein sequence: CASSWGQGPTEAFF.

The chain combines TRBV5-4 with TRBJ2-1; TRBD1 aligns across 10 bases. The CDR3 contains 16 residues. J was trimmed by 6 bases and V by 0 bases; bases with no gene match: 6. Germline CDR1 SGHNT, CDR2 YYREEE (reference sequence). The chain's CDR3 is CASSLGGTGAPNEQFF. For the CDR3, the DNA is TGTGCCAGCAGCTTGGGCGGGACAGGGGCCCCCAATGAGCAGTTCTTC.

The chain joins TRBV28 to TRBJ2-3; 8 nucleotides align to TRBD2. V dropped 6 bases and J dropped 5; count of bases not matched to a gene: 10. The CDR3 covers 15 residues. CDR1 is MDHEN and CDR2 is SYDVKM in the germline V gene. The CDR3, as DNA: TGTGCCAGCAGCACGGGGGGGAGGGCCGGAGATACGCAGTATTTT. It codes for CASSTGGRAGDTQYF. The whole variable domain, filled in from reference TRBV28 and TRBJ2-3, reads DVKVTQSSRYLVKRTGEKVFLECVQDMDHENMFWYRQDPGLGLRLIYFSYDVKMKEKGDIPEGYSVSREKKERFSLILESASTNQTSMYLCASSTGGRAGDTQYFGPGTRLTVL.

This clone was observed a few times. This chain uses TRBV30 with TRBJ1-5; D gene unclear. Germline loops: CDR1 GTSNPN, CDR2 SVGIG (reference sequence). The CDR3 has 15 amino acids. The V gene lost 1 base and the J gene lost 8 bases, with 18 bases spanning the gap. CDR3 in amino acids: CAWSEGGPLKEPQHF. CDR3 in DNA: TGTGCCTGGAGTGAAGGAGGTCCCCTGAAGGAGCCCCAGCATTTT.

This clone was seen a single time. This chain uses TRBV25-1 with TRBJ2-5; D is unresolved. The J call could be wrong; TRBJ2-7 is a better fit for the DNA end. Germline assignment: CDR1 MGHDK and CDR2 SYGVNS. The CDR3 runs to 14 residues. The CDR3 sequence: CASSEAAYTYEQYF. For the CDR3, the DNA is TGTGCCAGCAGTGAGGCGGCATACACCTACGAGCAGTACTTC.